This T cell receptor (beta chain) was sequenced in a study of cytomegalovirus exposure and HLA in healthy donors. Study results and caveats: According to a subsequent analysis, TCR clusters identified in the first cohort showed a tendency to co-occur across the 100 to 150 validation repertoires.

CDR1 SGHTA and CDR2 FQGTGA come from the germline V gene. The CDR3 length is 15 residues. Losses at the gene ends were 5 bases for V and 1 base for J; bases not matched to a gene: 5. Assay used: immunoSEQ multiplex PCR; TCRdb lists only in-frame clones, some missing. The repertoire holds tens of thousands of clones, roughly nine tenths seen once, with more than 1.4% in the top ten. Note on this clone: The target antigen is unknown.

The sequence derives from a man in his late teens or twenties in good health and CMV-seronegative. Sequencing was performed on PBMCs. The rearrangement links TRBV7-3 to TRBJ2-7, with TRBD2 matching 10 bases. The CDR3 sequence is CASSPSGSSSYEQYF. CDR3 DNA sequence: TGTGCCAGCAGCCCTAGCGGGAGTTCTTCCTACGAGCAGTACTTC.